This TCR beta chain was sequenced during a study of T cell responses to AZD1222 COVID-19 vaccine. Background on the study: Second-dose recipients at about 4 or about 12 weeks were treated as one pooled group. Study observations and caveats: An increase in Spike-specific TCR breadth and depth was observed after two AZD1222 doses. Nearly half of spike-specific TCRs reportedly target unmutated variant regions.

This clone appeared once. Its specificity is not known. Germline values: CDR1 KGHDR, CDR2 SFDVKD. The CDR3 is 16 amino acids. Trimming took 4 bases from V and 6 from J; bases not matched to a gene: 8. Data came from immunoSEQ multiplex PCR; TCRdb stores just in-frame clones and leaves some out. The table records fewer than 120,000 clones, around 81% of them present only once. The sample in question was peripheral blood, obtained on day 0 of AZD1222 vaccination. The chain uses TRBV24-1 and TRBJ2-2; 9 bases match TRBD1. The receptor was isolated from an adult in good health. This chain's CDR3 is CATSDPRDRDPGELFF. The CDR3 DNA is TGTGCCACCAGTGACCCCCGGGACAGGGACCCCGGGGAGCTGTTTTTT.